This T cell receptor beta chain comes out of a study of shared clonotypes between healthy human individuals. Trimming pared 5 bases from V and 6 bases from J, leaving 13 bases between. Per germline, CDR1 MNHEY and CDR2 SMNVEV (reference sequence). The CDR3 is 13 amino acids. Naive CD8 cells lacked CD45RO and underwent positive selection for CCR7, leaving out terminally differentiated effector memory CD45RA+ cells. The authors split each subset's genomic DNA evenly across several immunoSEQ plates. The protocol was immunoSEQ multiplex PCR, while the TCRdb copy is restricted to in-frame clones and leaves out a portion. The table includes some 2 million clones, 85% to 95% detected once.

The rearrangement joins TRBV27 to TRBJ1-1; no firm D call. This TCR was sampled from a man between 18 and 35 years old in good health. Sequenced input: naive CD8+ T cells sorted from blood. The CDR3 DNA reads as TGTGCCAGCAGTCCATTTGGGGATGCTGAAGCTTTCTTT. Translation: CASSPFGDAEAFF.